The T cell receptor beta chain described here comes from a study of vaccination effects on CD4 cells after COVID-19. As for this clone: Its target is not known.

Germline trimming cut 5 bases from V and 1 base from J; bases unmatched to any gene: 19. This CDR3 contains 20 residues. Germline V gene sequence: CDR1 LGHNT, CDR2 FRNRAP. Subsequent to approximately 9 days of culture, CD4+ T cells were isolated. The data were produced by immunoSEQ multiplex PCR, yet TCRdb's version contains in-frame clones alone and is incomplete. The sample consists of 50,000 or so clones, 65% to 80% of them appearing once. The chain combines TRBV12-5 with TRBJ1-4; 7 nucleotides line up with TRBD1. This clonotype was obtained from a human donor who received a COVID-19 vaccine. Material: CD4+ T cells from PBMCs cultured without peptide, obtained before COVID-19 vaccination. Written as DNA, the CDR3 is TGTGCTAGTGGTATGGGGCGACAGGGATTATTTCGGGGAACTAATGAAAAACTGTTTTTT. It translates to CASGMGRQGLFRGTNEKLFF.